Here is one T cell receptor beta chain with its context. What it recognizes is unknown. The data were obtained in a study of cytomegalovirus exposure and HLA in healthy donors. The study's findings and limits: Most TCR sequences showed up rarely, but some public TCRs showed up in many donors. It was 150 to 200 TCR beta chains that were listed as cytomegalovirus-associated.

Per the germline V gene, CDR1 is LNHNV and CDR2 is YYDKDF (reference sequence). Losses at the gene ends were 4 bases for V and 7 bases for J; bases not matched to a gene: 5. This CDR3 has 15 amino acids. Separate from the approximately 670-subject first cohort was the approximately 110-subject validation cohort, to which the donors belonged. Clones were read by immunoSEQ multiplex PCR, and TCRdb kept only the in-frame ones, dropping some. In the table there are under 150,000 clones, roughly four fifths of which are singletons. The sequence came from a woman aged 30 to 39 in good health and CMV-seronegative. The sequenced sample consisted of PBMCs. J is TRBJ1-6 and V is TRBV15, with 9 bases aligning to TRBD1. The CDR3 DNA reads as TGTGCCACCAGCACGAGGGGACAGGGAAATTCACCCCTCCACTTT. Translating gives CATSTRGQGNSPLHF. Combining the CDR3 with reference TRBV15 and TRBJ1-6 gives the whole variable domain DAMVIQNPRYQVTQFGKPVTLSCSQTLNHNVMYWYQQKSSQAPKLLFHYYDKDFNNEADTPDNFQSRRPNTSFCFLDIRSPGLGDTAMYLCATSTRGQGNSPLHFGNGTRLTVT.